Following are 31 T cell receptor beta chains from one sample sequenced in a study of CD8+CD57+ T cells in acquired aplastic anemia. The use of genomic DNA as template underpinned the TCR beta VDJ and CDR3 profiling. TCRdb re-called the reads with MiXCR, one entry per CDR3 protein. The sample lists roughly 130,000 distinct CDR3 sequences; around 48% were seen once. The sample taken for sequencing was sorted CD4+, CD8+, or CD8+CD57+ T cells (not recorded which) from PBMCs. The receptors stem from a human donor in good health, serving as a control.

The chain carries TRBV20-1 and TRBJ2-7; D not resolved. Germline-derived CDR1 and CDR2 are DFQATT and SNEGSKA (reference sequence). V was clipped by 3 bases and J by 2 bases, with 11 bases between them. CDR3 length equals 13 residues. The CDR3 region is CSASNSDPYEQYF. DNA of the CDR3: TGCAGTGCTAGTAACTCCGACCCCTACGAGCAGTACTTC.

V and J are TRBV7-9 and TRBJ2-5, with TRBD2 as a possible D gene (6 bases). CDR1 and CDR2 (germline): SEHNR, FQNEAQ (reference sequence). Trimming shortened V by 5 bases and J by 2 bases, and 12 bases separated the two germline ends. The CDR3 covers 14 residues. The CDR3 DNA is TGTGCCAGCAGCCCATCTAGCGCACAAGAGACCCAGTACTTC. Protein: CASSPSSAQETQYF.

The V and J genes are TRBV10-3 and TRBJ1-1; no firm D call. CDR3 length equals 14 residues. Germline V gives CDR1 ENHRY, CDR2 SYGVKD. Trimming pared 4 bases from V and 1 base from J, leaving 10 bases between. CDR3 coding DNA: TGTGCCATCAGTGGCGGGAGGCCGAACACTGAAGCTTTCTTT. It encodes CAISGGRPNTEAFF.

This clonotype was recorded many times. The chain carries TRBV6-1 and TRBJ1-2; the D is unclear. Trimming removed 5 bases at V and 4 bases at J, with 14 bases between. There are 14 residues in the CDR3. The germline gives CDR1 MNHNS, CDR2 SASEGT. The CDR3 reads CASSPSPRGYGYTF. As DNA, the CDR3 is TGTGCCAGCAGTCCCTCCCCTCGGGGCTATGGCTACACCTTC.

The table lists this clonotype with many counts. The CDR3 loop is CASSSQSGGGRYGYTF. The CDR3 nucleotides are TGTGCCAGCAGCTCCCAATCGGGGGGGGGCCGCTATGGCTACACCTTC. The chain is built from TRBV7-2 and TRBJ1-2, with D perhaps matching TRBD1 (6 bases). Per the germline V gene, CDR1 is SGHTA and CDR2 is FQGNSA. The CDR3 covers 16 residues. Trimming left V 4 bases short and J 4 bases short, with 19 bases between.

This chain joins TRBV6-2 or TRBV6-3 and TRBJ1-2; D perhaps matches TRBD1 (5 bases). CDR3 length: 14 residues. The V end lost 4 bases, the J end lost 2 bases, and 11 bases lay between the germline ends. The germline gives CDR1 MNHEY, CDR2 SVGEGT. This CDR3 reads CASSWTRGNYGYTF. DNA for the CDR3: TGTGCCAGCAGTTGGACACGGGGGAACTATGGCTACACCTTC.

The V gene is TRBV7-2, the J gene TRBJ1-5, with D possibly being TRBD1 (5 bases). The CDR3 is made up of 15 amino acids. The V gene lost 5 bases and the J gene lost 6 bases, with 17 bases spanning the gap. Germline values: CDR1 SGHTA, CDR2 FQGNSA. CDR3 protein: CASSDQNRLGQPQHF. The CDR3 region has the DNA TGTGCCAGCAGCGATCAAAACAGGTTAGGTCAGCCCCAGCATTTT. Based on the CDR3 plus reference TRBV7-2 and TRBJ1-5, the full variable domain is GAGVSQSPSNKVTEKGKDVELRCDPISGHTALYWYRQSLGQGLEFLIYFQGNSAPDKSGLPSDRFSAERTGGSVSTLTIQRTQQEDSAVYLCASSDQNRLGQPQHFGDGTRLSIL.

The V call is TRBV29-1, the J call TRBJ1-3; no definite D call. CDR3 size: 15 residues. The germline V gene has CDR1 SQVTM and CDR2 ANQGSEA. V lost 6 bases and J 4 bases, leaving 19 bases between the germline ends. CDR3 amino acids: CSVLTGEASGNTIYF. CDR3 in DNA: TGCAGCGTCCTAACCGGTGAAGCGTCCGGAAACACCATATATTTT.

This clonotype was recorded at least ten times. The chain recombines TRBV9 with TRBJ1-1; D not certain. The CDR3 runs 14 residues. The germline gives CDR1 SGDLS, CDR2 YYNGEE. Deletions cut 6 bases from V and 2 bases from J, with 14 bases between. CDR3 region: CASTVVGPNTEAFF. The DNA for the CDR3 is TGTGCCAGCACCGTGGTGGGCCCAAACACTGAAGCTTTCTTT. Drawing the rest from reference TRBV9 and TRBJ1-1, the complete variable domain is DSGVTQTPKHLITATGQRVTLRCSPRSGDLSVYWYQQSLDQGLQFLIQYYNGEERAKGNILERFSAQQFPDLHSELNLSSLELGDSALYFCASTVVGPNTEAFFGQGTRLTVV.

This clonotype was detected only once. V is TRBV29-1 and J is TRBJ2-7; perhaps TRBD2 as D (6 bases). The CDR3 runs to 13 residues. Per the germline V gene, CDR1 is SQVTM and CDR2 is ANQGSEA. V gave up 3 bases and J gave up 6 bases, with 15 bases separating them. Here the CDR3 DNA reads TGCAGCGTTGAGCGGGGTAACGACCTCGAGCAGTACTTC. Amino acid sequence: CSVERGNDLEQYF.

Only a few counts were recorded for this clonotype. An end of the junction differs from the germline gene, which may be a read error. This chain joins TRBV30 and TRBJ1-3; tentative D call: TRBD1 (6 bases). Germline V gene lookup returns CDR1 GTSNPN and CDR2 SVGIG (reference sequence). This CDR3 has 13 amino acids. The DNA for the CDR3 is TGTGCCTGGGGCAGGGGCTCTGGAAACGCCATATATTTT. Its translation is CAWGRGSGNAIYF.

Many counts were recorded for this clonotype. This chain links TRBV2 with TRBJ1-2, with 8 bases lining up with TRBD1. Trimming took 7 bases from V and 2 from J; bases not matched to a gene: 6. Germline V CDR1 and CDR2: SNHLY, FYNNEI. The CDR3 is 14 residues long. CDR3: CASTLRTGNYGYTF. CDR3 nucleotide sequence: TGTGCCAGCACTCTTAGGACAGGGAACTATGGCTACACCTTC.

This clonotype was seen a handful of times. The chain employs TRBV15 and TRBJ2-6, with D maybe TRBD1 (6 bases). V gave up 3 bases and J gave up 2 bases, with 17 bases separating them. CDR1 is LNHNV, CDR2 YYDKDF, per germline (reference sequence). The CDR3 is made up of 18 amino acids. The CDR3 bases are TGTGCCACCAGCAGCGTTGAGGGGCAGGGGACTGGGGCCAACGTCCTGACTTTC. Translated: CATSSVEGQGTGANVLTF.

There are many counts of this clonotype. The rearrangement uses TRBV5-8 and TRBJ2-5, with TRBD2 as a possible D gene (5 bases). Germline V gives CDR1 SGHTS, CDR2 YDEGEE. V lost 1 base, J lost 5 bases, and 9 bases lay in between. CDR3 length: 13 residues. CDR3: CASSLKGVETQYF. The CDR3 nucleotides read TGTGCCAGCAGCTTGAAGGGAGTCGAGACCCAGTACTTC.

This clonotype was observed at least ten times. This chain links TRBV19 with TRBJ1-5; D not certain. The V end was cut by 3 bases, the J end by 6 bases, with 12 bases between. The CDR3 length is 14 residues. Per the germline V gene, CDR1 is LNHDA and CDR2 is SQIVND (reference sequence). CDR3 nucleotides: TGTGCCAGTAGTATCAGCCGGGATGGTCAGCCCCAGCATTTT. It codes for CASSISRDGQPQHF. Complete variable domain (other parts from reference TRBV19 and TRBJ1-5): DGGITQSPKYLFRKEGQNVTLSCEQNLNHDAMYWYRQDPGQGLRLIYYSQIVNDFQKGDIAEGYSVSREKKESFPLTVTSAQKNPTAFYLCASSISRDGQPQHFGDGTRLSIL.

This chain uses TRBV3-1 with TRBJ1-1, with D maybe TRBD1 (6 bases). The CDR3 runs 13 residues. The V end was cut by 6 bases, the J end by 5 bases, with 13 bases between. Per the germline V gene, CDR1 is LGHDT and CDR2 is YNNKEL (reference sequence). The CDR3 protein is CASRETGGTEAFF. Written as DNA, the CDR3 is TGTGCCAGCAGAGAGACAGGAGGTACTGAAGCTTTCTTT.

The chain combines TRBV9 with TRBJ1-2; D call uncertain. Trimming left V 3 bases short and J 5 bases short, with 5 bases between. CDR1 is SGDLS and CDR2 is YYNGEE in the germline V gene. This CDR3 has 11 amino acids. DNA of the CDR3: TGTGCCAGCAGCGACGCTTATGGCTACACCTTC. It codes for CASSDAYGYTF.

The chain uses TRBV19 and TRBJ2-3; 10 nucleotides agree with TRBD2. The CDR3 sequence is 16 residues long. Germline V gives CDR1 LNHDA, CDR2 SQIVND (reference sequence). The V segment lost 7 bases and the J segment 0 bases; nucleotides outside the gene matches: 7. DNA for the CDR3: TGTGCCAGTAAGGATAGCGGGGGGCTCAGCACAGATACGCAGTATTTT. Translating it yields CASKDSGGLSTDTQYF.

This clonotype has at least ten counts. The chain couples TRBV6-1 to TRBJ1-4; maybe TRBD1 (5 bases). V lost 3 bases, J lost 6 bases, and 8 bases lay in between. Germline-derived CDR1 and CDR2 are MNHNS and SASEGT. The CDR3 is made up of 13 amino acids. The chain's CDR3 is CASSDRGHEKLFF. The CDR3 region has the DNA TGTGCCAGCAGTGACCGGGGCCATGAAAAACTGTTTTTT.

CDR3 sequence: CASSWDGPAGNTIYF. CDR3 DNA: TGTGCCAGCAGTTGGGACGGCCCGGCTGGAAACACCATATATTTT. The chain is built from TRBV2 and TRBJ1-3; tentatively, D is TRBD1 (5 bases). Germline V gene data show CDR1 as SNHLY and CDR2 as FYNNEI. CDR3 length: 15 residues. V was pared by 5 bases and J by 2 bases, with 13 bases between. Complete variable domain (other parts from reference TRBV2 and TRBJ1-3): EPEVTQTPSHQVTQMGQEVILRCVPISNHLYFYWYRQILGQKVEFLVSFYNNEISEKSEIFDDQFSVERPDGSNFTLKIRSTKLEDSAMYFCASSWDGPAGNTIYFGEGSWLTVV.

Many counts were recorded for this clonotype. The chain's CDR3 is CASSRQRTRDSPLHF. The CDR3 bases are TGTGCCAGCAGCCGTCAGAGAACTCGGGATTCACCCCTCCACTTT. The genes are TRBV3-1 and TRBJ1-6; D not certain. CDR3 length equals 15 residues. Germline V gene lookup returns CDR1 LGHDT and CDR2 YNNKEL (reference sequence). Trimming removed 4 bases from V and 8 bases from J, with 15 bases in between.

This clonotype came up many times. The chain has TRBV7-8 and TRBJ2-3; D is unclear. This CDR3 has 13 amino acids. V was cut by 6 bases and J by 6 bases, with 13 bases left in between. The germline CDR1 and CDR2 sequences are SGHVS and FQNEAQ. CDR3 sequence: CASSPTPSDTQYF. The CDR3 nucleotides are TGTGCCAGCAGTCCAACCCCCAGTGATACGCAGTATTTT.

This clonotype appeared a single time. The V and J genes are TRBV20-1 and TRBJ1-5; D unclear. CDR1 DFQATT and CDR2 SNEGSKA come from the germline V gene (reference sequence). The V and J ends lost 3 bases and 1 base respectively, with 7 bases between them. The CDR3 runs to 13 residues. CDR3 residues: CSASPSSNQPQHF. DNA for the CDR3: TGCAGTGCTAGTCCTTCCAGCAATCAGCCCCAGCATTTT.

The table lists this clonotype with many counts. V is TRBV6-5 and J is TRBJ1-3; D perhaps matches TRBD1 (6 bases). The germline gives CDR1 MNHEY, CDR2 SVGAGI. The CDR3 contains 14 residues. V was shortened by 6 bases and J by 0 bases, with 9 bases between the two germline ends. CDR3 loop: CASRDSDSGNTIYF. For the CDR3, the DNA is TGTGCCAGCAGGGACAGTGACTCTGGAAACACCATATATTTT.

There are many counts of this clonotype. The genes are TRBV25-1 and TRBJ2-7; 7 bases match TRBD1. V lost 8 bases, J lost 0 bases, and 10 bases stayed unmatched. The germline gives CDR1 MGHDK, CDR2 SYGVNS. The CDR3 extends over 15 amino acids. CDR3 sequence (DNA): TGTGCCAGCGGGGAACAGGGGTTGCCCTCCTACGAGCAGTACTTC. Translating it yields CASGEQGLPSYEQYF.

Many counts were recorded for this clonotype. V is TRBV6-5 and J is TRBJ1-1, with D unresolved. The V gene's germline CDR1 is MNHEY and CDR2 SVGAGI. The CDR3 runs 11 residues. V was pared by 6 bases and J by 9 bases, with 11 bases between. Here the CDR3 reads CASSQPPKAFF. The CDR3 bases are TGTGCCAGCAGCCAACCTCCAAAAGCTTTCTTT.

The V call is TRBV7-2, the J call TRBJ1-4; 8 nucleotides line up with TRBD1. Germline V gene data show CDR1 as SGHTA and CDR2 as FQGNSA. V lost 5 bases to trimming and J lost 8 bases; unmatched junction nucleotides: 7. CDR3 length equals 14 residues. CDR3 nucleotide sequence: TGTGCCAGCAGCCCGGACAGGGCCGGCGAAAAACTGTTTTTT. Its protein is CASSPDRAGEKLFF.

This rearrangement joins TRBV15 to TRBJ1-3, with D unresolved. The CDR3 has 16 residues. Germline V gives CDR1 LNHNV, CDR2 YYDKDF (reference sequence). V lost 3 bases and J 6 bases, leaving 18 bases between the germline ends. DNA of the CDR3: TGTGCCACCAGCAGGATTGACCAGTTAAATGAAAACACCATATATTTT. Its translation: CATSRIDQLNENTIYF.

The gene calls are TRBV20-1 and TRBJ1-1; 7 bases line up with TRBD1. The V and J ends lost 2 bases and 7 bases, in that order; junction bases with no gene match: 10. The CDR3 is made up of 14 amino acids. The germline V gene has CDR1 DFQATT and CDR2 SNEGSKA (reference sequence). CDR3 protein: CSARPRQGGLEAFF. CDR3 bases: TGCAGTGCTAGACCCCGACAGGGAGGGCTTGAAGCTTTCTTT.

As for this clonotype: The CDR3 does not end in the conserved phenylalanine or tryptophan, so this is likely a read error. The chain couples TRBV7-6 to TRBJ2-1, with D maybe TRBD1 (5 bases). CDR1 and CDR2 (germline): SGHVS, FNYEAQ. V was shortened by 9 bases and J by 4 bases, with 10 bases between the two germline ends. The CDR3 covers 12 residues. The CDR3 DNA reads TGTGCCAGTACAGGAGAATACAATGAGCAGTTCCTC. Encoded protein: CASTGEYNEQFL.

This sequence joins TRBV15 and TRBJ2-7; 7 nucleotides match TRBD1. Germline CDR1 reads LNHNV; CDR2 reads YYDKDF (reference sequence). J lost 7 bases, V lost 0 bases, and 6 bases had no gene match. The CDR3 spans 14 residues. DNA for the CDR3: TGTGCCACCAGCAGAGAAACAGGGGCGAGAGAGCAGTACTTC. It codes for CATSRETGAREQYF.